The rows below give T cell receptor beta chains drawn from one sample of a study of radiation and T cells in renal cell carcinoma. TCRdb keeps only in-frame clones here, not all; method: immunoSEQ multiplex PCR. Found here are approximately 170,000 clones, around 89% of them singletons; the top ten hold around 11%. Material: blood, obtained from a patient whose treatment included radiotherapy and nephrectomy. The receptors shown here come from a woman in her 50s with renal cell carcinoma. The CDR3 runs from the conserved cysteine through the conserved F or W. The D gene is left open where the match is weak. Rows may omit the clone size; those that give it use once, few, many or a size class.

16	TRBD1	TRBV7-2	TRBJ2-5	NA	CASSLDRGLRGETQYF	TGTGCCAGCAGCTTAGATAGGGGGCTAAGAGGCGAGACCCAGTACTTC
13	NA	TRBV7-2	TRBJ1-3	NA	CASSLSPRNTIYF	TGTGCCAGCAGCTTAAGTCCCCGAAACACCATATATTTT
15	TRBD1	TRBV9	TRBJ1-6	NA	CASSAAGTENSPLHF	TGTGCCAGCAGCGCTGCCGGGACAGAGAATTCACCCCTCCACTTT
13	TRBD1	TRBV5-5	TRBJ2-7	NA	CASSLQGAYEQYF	TGTGCCAGCAGCTTGCAGGGGGCCTACGAGCAGTACTTC
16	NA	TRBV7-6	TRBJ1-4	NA	CASSLQGFATNEKLFF	TGTGCCAGCAGCTTACAGGGATTTGCAACTAATGAAAAACTGTTTTTT
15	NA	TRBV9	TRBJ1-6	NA	CASSVGDIHNSPLHF	TGTGCCAGCAGCGTAGGGGACATCCACAATTCACCCCTCCACTTT
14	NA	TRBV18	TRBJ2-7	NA	CASSLEGSSYEQYF	TGTGCCAGCTCACTCGAAGGGAGCTCCTACGAGCAGTACTTC
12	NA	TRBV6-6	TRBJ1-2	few	CASSETDYGYTF	TGTGCCAGCAGTGAGACAGACTATGGCTACACCTTC
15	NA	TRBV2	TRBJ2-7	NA	CASSEGQTPPYEQYF	TGTGCCAGCAGTGAAGGCCAGACTCCCCCCTACGAGCAGTACTTC
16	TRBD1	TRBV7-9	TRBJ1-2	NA	CASSLPGQGDWRGYTF	TGTGCCAGCAGCCTTCCCGGACAGGGAGATTGGCGGGGCTACACCTTC
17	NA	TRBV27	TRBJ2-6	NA	CASSFRGEYSGANVLTF	TGTGCCAGCAGTTTTCGCGGGGAATACTCTGGGGCCAACGTCCTGACTTTC
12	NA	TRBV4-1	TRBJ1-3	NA	CASSQGGNTIYF	TGCGCCAGCAGCCAGGGAGGAAACACCATATATTTT
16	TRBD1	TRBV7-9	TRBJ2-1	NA	CASSFPGQGARNEQFF	TGTGCCAGCAGCTTTCCTGGACAGGGGGCACGAAATGAGCAGTTCTTC
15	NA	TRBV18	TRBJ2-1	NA	CASSPPGLEGSEQFF	TGTGCCAGCTCACCACCCGGACTCGAGGGAAGTGAGCAGTTCTTC
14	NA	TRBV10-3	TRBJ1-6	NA	CAISAGGTDSPLHF	TGTGCCATCAGTGCCGGGGGTACGGATTCACCCCTCCACTTT
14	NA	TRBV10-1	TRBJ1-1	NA	CASSESYRDTEAFF	TGCGCCAGCAGTGAGTCTTATAGGGACACTGAAGCTTTCTTT
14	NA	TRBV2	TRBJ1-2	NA	CASSVWGADYGYTF	TGTGCCAGCAGTGTGTGGGGGGCAGACTATGGCTACACCTTC
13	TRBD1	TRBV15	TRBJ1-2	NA	CATSRDRTGSYTF	TGTGCCACCAGCAGAGACCGGACAGGTAGCTACACCTTC
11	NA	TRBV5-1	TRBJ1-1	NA	CASSLGTQAFF	TGCGCCAGCAGCTTGGGGACACAAGCTTTCTTT
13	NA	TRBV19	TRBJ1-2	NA	CASSTNREARYTF	TGTGCCAGTAGTACGAACAGGGAAGCTCGCTACACCTTC
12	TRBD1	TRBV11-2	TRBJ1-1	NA	CASSLTGLEAFF	TGTGCCAGCAGCTTGACAGGGTTGGAAGCTTTCTTT
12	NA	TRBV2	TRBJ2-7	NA	CASSVWGKEQYF	TGTGCCAGCAGTGTTTGGGGGAAGGAGCAGTACTTC